A single sample is the source of the 18 T cell receptor beta chains below, sequenced in a study of cytotoxic CD8 clonotypes in ibrutinib-treated CLL. Here immunoSEQ multiplex PCR was the method, and the copy in TCRdb shows in-frame clones only, minus some. The repertoire holds about 5,100 clones, with about 70% as singletons. The sample in question was PBMCs, obtained before ibrutinib treatment. The receptors shown here come from a human donor with chronic lymphocytic leukemia.

The chain couples TRBV29-1 to TRBJ2-3; a possible D gene is TRBD1 (6 bases). V lost 6 bases and J 4 bases, leaving 11 bases between the germline ends. The CDR3 consists of 12 residues. Germline CDR1 SQVTM, CDR2 ANQGSEA. CDR3 region: CSVIQGPDTQYF. In DNA, the CDR3 is TGCAGCGTGATACAGGGTCCAGATACGCAGTATTTT.

The chain employs TRBV6-5 and TRBJ1-2; D gene ambiguous. V lost 7 bases and J 4 bases, leaving 16 bases between the germline ends. Germline V gives CDR1 MNHEY, CDR2 SVGAGI. The CDR3 has 14 residues. CDR3 sequence: CASTPGGFRYGYTF. CDR3 DNA: TGTGCCAGCACCCCCGGTGGTTTCCGCTATGGCTACACCTTC.

For the CDR3, the DNA is TGTGCCAGCAGCCCAGGGACGGTTTACGAGCAGTACTTC. Translated, it gives CASSPGTVYEQYF. The chain employs TRBV7-2 and TRBJ2-7, with D possibly being TRBD1 or TRBD2 (5 bases each). This CDR3 has 13 residues. The V and J ends lost 5 bases and 4 bases respectively, with 12 bases between them. The germline CDR1 and CDR2 sequences are SGHTA and FQGNSA.

The V gene is TRBV7-8, the J gene TRBJ1-6; tentative D call: TRBD1 (6 bases). Per germline, CDR1 SGHVS and CDR2 FQNEAQ. V dropped 5 bases and J dropped 7 bases, with 18 bases sitting between them. The CDR3 consists of 16 residues. CDR3 in DNA: TGTGCCAGCAGCCCCTTCGGGTCAGGGGTAAATTCACCCCTCCACTTT. It yields the protein CASSPFGSGVNSPLHF. Full variable domain (missing parts from reference TRBV7-8 and TRBJ1-6): GAGVSQSPRYKVAKRGQDVALRCDPISGHVSLFWYQQALGQGPEFLTYFQNEAQLDKSGLPSDRFFAERPEGSVSTLKIQRTQQEDSAVYLCASSPFGSGVNSPLHFGNGTRLTVT.

J is TRBJ1-1 and V is TRBV6-1; 7 bases fit TRBD1. V lost 2 bases to trimming and J lost 1 base; unmatched junction nucleotides: 10. Germline lookup yields CDR1 MNHNS and CDR2 SASEGT. This CDR3 region has 17 residues. The CDR3 DNA sequence: TGTGCCAGCAGTGAACCTGGAAAAGGGGGCGCGAACACTGAAGCTTTCTTT. The encoded protein is CASSEPGKGGANTEAFF.

The chain joins TRBV19 to TRBJ1-6; D may be TRBD1 (6 bases). V was pared by 5 bases and J by 7 bases, with 18 bases between. The CDR3 has 16 amino acids. CDR1 LNHDA and CDR2 SQIVND come from the germline V gene (reference sequence). CDR3 sequence reads: CASSVQGSGSNSPLHF. CDR3 in DNA: TGTGCCAGTAGTGTTCAGGGGAGTGGGTCAAATTCACCCCTCCACTTT. Looking up the rest from reference TRBV19 and TRBJ1-6 gives the full variable domain: DGGITQSPKYLFRKEGQNVTLSCEQNLNHDAMYWYRQDPGQGLRLIYYSQIVNDFQKGDIAEGYSVSREKKESFPLTVTSAQKNPTAFYLCASSVQGSGSNSPLHFGNGTRLTVT.

The V call is TRBV7-9, the J call TRBJ2-7; 8 bases are shared with TRBD1. From germline, CDR1 is SEHNR and CDR2 FQNEAQ (reference sequence). Trimming cost V 2 bases and J 3 bases; bases outside gene matches: 12. The length of the CDR3 is 17 residues. CDR3 sequence reads: CASSLLPSWTGSYEQYF. CDR3 DNA: TGTGCCAGCAGCTTACTACCCTCTTGGACAGGGAGCTACGAGCAGTACTTC.

The genes are TRBV7-9 and TRBJ2-1; tentative D call: TRBD1 (5 bases). CDR3 length equals 15 residues. CDR1 SEHNR and CDR2 FQNEAQ come from the germline V gene (reference sequence). V gave up 1 base and J gave up 0 bases, with 7 bases separating them. CDR3 bases: TGTGCCAGCAGCTTAGGGACAAACTCCTACAATGAGCAGTTCTTC. It codes for CASSLGTNSYNEQFF.

By sample fraction, this clone is medium-sized. The J gene is TRBJ1-1, the V gene TRBV7-9; D gene unclear. The CDR3 loop spans 12 amino acids. V shed 4 bases and J shed 4 bases, with 7 bases lying between them. Germline values: CDR1 SEHNR, CDR2 FQNEAQ (reference sequence). The chain's CDR3 is CASSSETTEAFF. CDR3 bases: TGTGCCAGCAGCTCGGAAACCACTGAAGCTTTCTTT.

The chain recombines TRBV7-8 with TRBJ2-1; tentative D call: TRBD2 (6 bases). Trimming stripped 1 base from V and 7 bases from J, with 11 bases between. The CDR3 loop spans 14 amino acids. Germline values: CDR1 SGHVS, CDR2 FQNEAQ. CDR3 DNA sequence: TGTGCCAGCAGCTTAGGAAGCGGGTTGAATGAGCAGTTCTTC. Translation: CASSLGSGLNEQFF.

The CDR3 is CASSLGQRGQTQYF. The CDR3, as DNA: TGTGCCAGCAGCTTAGGCCAACGGGGGCAGACCCAGTACTTC. The chain links TRBV13 to TRBJ2-5; possibly TRBD1 or TRBD2 for D (6 bases each). Trimming left V 0 bases short and J 6 bases short, with 11 bases between. The CDR3 is 14 amino acids. Germline values: CDR1 PRHDT, CDR2 FYEKMQ (reference sequence).

V usage is TRBV6-6 and J usage is TRBJ1-4, with TRBD1 as a possible D gene (5 bases). Germline V CDR1 and CDR2: MNHNY, SVGAGI (reference sequence). The ends were cut back, 5 bases at V and 6 bases at J, with 16 bases in the middle. The CDR3 spans 15 residues. The CDR3 here is CASSTLGTADEKLFF. DNA for the CDR3: TGTGCCAGCAGTACTCTCGGGACGGCAGATGAAAAACTGTTTTTT.

The rearrangement links TRBV27 to TRBJ2-7, with D tentatively TRBD1 (5 bases). Trimming removed 6 bases at V and 7 bases at J, with 13 bases between. Germline loops: CDR1 MNHEY, CDR2 SMNVEV (reference sequence). This CDR3 has 12 amino acids. CDR3 in DNA: TGTGCCAGCAGCAAAAGCAGGGTTGAGCAGTACTTC. The encoded protein is CASSKSRVEQYF.

The DNA of the CDR3 is TGTGCCACCAGCCTAGATCTGCGGTGGGATACGCAGTATTTT. Encoded protein: CATSLDLRWDTQYF. The genes are TRBV15 and TRBJ2-3; no firm D call. The germline gives CDR1 LNHNV, CDR2 YYDKDF (reference sequence). The CDR3 contains 14 residues. V lost 5 bases and J lost 6, with 15 bases in between.

The V and J genes are TRBV5-5 and TRBJ2-7; D could derive from TRBD1 or TRBD2 (5 bases each). V gave up 0 bases and J gave up 2 bases, with 15 bases separating them. The V gene's germline CDR1 is SGHKS and CDR2 YYEKEE (reference sequence). CDR3 length equals 16 residues. The CDR3 protein is CASSLAGAADPYEQYF. CDR3 bases: TGTGCCAGCAGCTTGGCCGGGGCCGCCGACCCCTACGAGCAGTACTTC.

This clone turned up a few times. The rearrangement joins TRBV5-4 to TRBJ2-7; D possibly matches TRBD1 or TRBD2 (5 bases each). CDR1 is SGHNT and CDR2 is YYREEE in the germline V gene (reference sequence). V dropped 3 bases and J dropped 3 bases, with 7 bases sitting between them. The CDR3 extends over 12 amino acids. CDR3 nucleotide sequence: TGTGCCAGCAGCTGGGACGGCTACGAGCAGTACTTC. It translates to CASSWDGYEQYF.

This clone was detected only once. The V call is TRBV4-2, the J call TRBJ2-1, with D perhaps matching TRBD2 (5 bases). CDR3 length: 14 amino acids. V shed 0 bases and J shed 4 bases, with 7 bases lying between them. Germline CDR1 and CDR2: LGHNA and YNFKEQ. The CDR3 loop is CASSQDRGYNEQFF. The CDR3 DNA reads as TGTGCCAGCAGCCAAGATCGGGGTTACAATGAGCAGTTCTTC.

This rearrangement joins TRBV7-2 to TRBJ2-1; 8 bases map to TRBD1. The germline V gene encodes CDR1 SGHTA and CDR2 FQGNSA. CDR3 length equals 15 residues. V lost 1 base to trimming and J lost 2 bases; unmatched junction nucleotides: 1. The CDR3 nucleotides read TGTGCCAGCAGCTTAGGGGGACAGGCCTACAATGAGCAGTTCTTC. Amino acids: CASSLGGQAYNEQFF.